This T cell receptor beta chain was observed in a study of blood T cell repertoires in COVID-19. Study summary: Sites across the United States, Italy and Spain contributed samples from acute and convalescent COVID-19. T cells, B-cell-depleted T cells, or PBMCs provided the cDNA or gDNA that served as material.

The germline CDR1 and CDR2 sequences are SGHRS and YFSETQ. The CDR3 totals 17 residues. The V gene end was trimmed by 0 bases and the J gene end by 3 bases; junction bases not matched to a gene: 8. As handled by the study authors: Amplification of reference gene primers provided the estimated nucleated cell counts. Profiled with immunoSEQ multiplex PCR; TCRdb holds only in-frame clones, not every one. The DNA gave D and trimming, while V, J and clone size come from that table. In the table there are about 72,000 clones, 65% to 90% of which are singletons. The chain uses TRBV5-1 and TRBJ1-2; 10 bases match TRBD1. The source material was peripheral blood. The TCR comes from a man between 65 and 85 years old with active or convalescent COVID-19. CDR3 amino acids: CASSLVGTGDGDYGYTF. The CDR3 bases are TGCGCCAGCAGCTTGGTGGGGACAGGGGATGGTGACTATGGCTACACCTTC.